This T cell receptor (beta chain) emerged from a study of cytomegalovirus exposure and HLA in healthy donors. Notes on the study in general: Available immune exposure information was restricted to CMV serostatus only. Most CMV-associated TCR beta chains were later found to appear HLA-restricted. It has been reported that TCR beta sequences accurately predicted the HLA-A and HLA-B alleles of most subjects.

The PCR was carried out with 60 Vbeta primers and 13 Jbeta primers. The data were produced by immunoSEQ multiplex PCR, yet TCRdb's version contains in-frame clones alone and is incomplete. The data hold 150,000 to 200,000 clones, with about 80% observed a single time. Regarding donors, all were healthy bone marrow donors. The CDR3 consists of 15 residues. Germline CDR1 SQVTM, CDR2 ANQGSEA. V trimming: 6 bases; J trimming: 2 bases; junction bases outside the gene matches: 10. As regards this clone: Antigen: not known.

The source is a man aged 18 to 35 in good health and CMV-seronegative. The sequenced sample consisted of PBMCs. The chain employs TRBV29-1 and TRBJ2-3, with 8 positions matching TRBD2. CDR3 nucleotide sequence: TGCAGCGTCGGGGGGGGTGTCCGGAACACAGATACGCAGTATTTT. It translates to CSVGGGVRNTDTQYF.